The 20 T cell receptor beta chains below come from one sample, sequenced in a study of blood T cell repertoires in COVID-19. The method was immunoSEQ multiplex PCR; TCRdb's version includes in-frame clones alone and lacks a portion of them. The sample yields about 190,000 clones, approximately 90% seen once. Specimen: peripheral blood. The receptors were gathered from a man aged 65 to 79 with active or convalescent COVID-19.

In its sample, this clone was seen once. The rearrangement joins TRBV6-5 to TRBJ2-1, with no clear D. This CDR3 comprises 15 residues. V lost 5 bases, J lost 0 bases, and 11 bases lay in between. Germline lookup yields CDR1 MNHEY and CDR2 SVGAGI. Written as DNA, the CDR3 is TGTGCCAGCAGTCCCGACTCCTACTCCTACAATGAGCAGTTCTTC. It is translated as CASSPDSYSYNEQFF.

The V and J genes are TRBV30 and TRBJ2-7, with D possibly TRBD1 on 5 matching bases. CDR1 and CDR2 from the germline V gene are GTSNPN and SVGIG (reference sequence). There are 15 residues in the CDR3. V lost 0 bases to trimming and J lost 2 bases, with 14 bases between them. CDR3 in amino acids: CAWSVLGRETYEQYF. The CDR3 bases are TGTGCCTGGAGTGTACTTGGCAGGGAAACCTACGAGCAGTACTTC.

The V and J genes are TRBV5-4 and TRBJ2-1; 12 bases are a match to TRBD1. CDR1 SGHNT and CDR2 YYREEE come from the germline V gene (reference sequence). CDR3 length: 16 amino acids. Trimming at V came to 4 bases and at J to 5 bases, leaving 7 bases not matched to a gene. The CDR3 reads CASSGGTGGSNNEQFF. Here the CDR3 DNA reads TGTGCCAGCAGCGGTGGGACAGGGGGCTCAAACAATGAGCAGTTCTTC.

This sequence joins TRBV28 and TRBJ1-1, with D unclear. The CDR3 runs to 16 residues. Germline V gives CDR1 MDHEN, CDR2 SYDVKM. Trimming left V 1 base short and J 6 bases short, with 18 bases between. In nucleotides, the CDR3 is TGTGCCAGCAGTTTATCCTCGGGTCCCTTGCCCGCTGAAGCTTTCTTT. Translated, it gives CASSLSSGPLPAEAFF.

V and J are TRBV20-1 and TRBJ1-5, with TRBD1 as a possible D gene (6 bases). The CDR3 loop spans 15 amino acids. CDR1 and CDR2 (germline): DFQATT, SNEGSKA (reference sequence). The V end was cut by 3 bases, the J end by 3 bases, with 15 bases between. As DNA, the CDR3 is TGCAGTGCTAGTTATAGGGGGTCCGTCAATCAGCCCCAGCATTTT. It is translated as CSASYRGSVNQPQHF.

This clone was observed a handful of times. This sequence joins TRBV5-4 and TRBJ2-3; 10 bases line up with TRBD2. CDR1 is SGHNT, CDR2 YYREEE, per germline (reference sequence). Germline trimming cut 4 bases from V and 0 bases from J; bases unmatched to any gene: 14. The CDR3 contains 19 residues. Here the CDR3 DNA reads TGTGCCAGCAGCAGCGGGGTAGCGGGAGGACTATCTAGCACAGATACGCAGTATTTT. This translates into CASSSGVAGGLSSTDTQYF.

Remarks on this clone: Different DNA sequences within this sample yield the same CDR3. The genes are TRBV4-1 and TRBJ1-1; D is uncertain. The CDR3 is made up of 12 amino acids. The ends were cut back, 1 base at V and 7 bases at J, with 7 bases in the middle. Germline-derived CDR1 and CDR2 are MGHRA and YSYEKL. DNA of the CDR3: TGCGCCAGCAGCCAAGGGGCAGATGAAGCTTTCTTT. This codes for CASSQGADEAFF.

V is TRBV7-9 and J is TRBJ1-4, with a possible D match to TRBD1 (5 bases). CDR3 length: 14 amino acids. CDR1 and CDR2 (germline): SEHNR, FQNEAQ (reference sequence). The V end was cut by 5 bases, the J end by 0 bases, with 7 bases between. The CDR3 DNA reads TGTGCCAGCAGCCGACAGACAACTAATGAAAAACTGTTTTTT. Its translation: CASSRQTTNEKLFF.

This clone was seen more than once but under ten times. The chain is built from TRBV2 and TRBJ2-2, with TRBD1 identical over 8 bases. With V trimmed by 6 bases and J by 4 bases, 7 bases remained unmatched. Germline V gives CDR1 SNHLY, CDR2 FYNNEI. The CDR3 covers 15 residues. CDR3 bases: TGTGCCAGCAGGGAACAGGGGGTGATCACCGGGGAGCTGTTTTTT. Its protein is CASREQGVITGELFF.

This clone occurred a few times. Other DNA sequences in this sample translate to the same CDR3. The gene calls are TRBV29-1 and TRBJ1-5, with D perhaps matching TRBD1 (5 bases). This CDR3 region has 12 residues. V was pared by 6 bases and J by 0 bases, with 6 bases between. The germline CDR1 and CDR2 sequences are SQVTM and ANQGSEA. As DNA, the CDR3 is TGCAGCGTCGGGGGTAGCAATCAGCCCCAGCATTTT. Translation: CSVGGSNQPQHF.

There are a few counts of this clone. The chain recombines TRBV3-1 (or the pseudogene TRBV3-2) with TRBJ2-1, with TRBD2 matching 8 bases. The length of the CDR3 is 16 residues. The germline CDR1 and CDR2 sequences are LGHDT and YNNKEL (reference sequence). V lost 4 bases to trimming and J lost 2 bases; unmatched junction nucleotides: 7. The CDR3 nucleotides are TGTGCCAGCAGCCCCTCGGGAGGGGGAACCTACAATGAGCAGTTCTTC. This sequence encodes CASSPSGGGTYNEQFF.

The chain is built from TRBV30 and TRBJ2-3; 10 bases match TRBD2. Trimming removed 3 bases from V and 2 bases from J; junction bases left unmatched: 14. CDR3 length: 18 residues. The V gene's germline CDR1 is GTSNPN and CDR2 SVGIG (reference sequence). The CDR3 DNA reads TGTGCCTGGAGCGGAACCGGGGAAAGCGGGAGGGCCACAGATACGCAGTATTTT. It yields the protein CAWSGTGESGRATDTQYF.

This chain connects TRBV27 to TRBJ2-1, with 10 bases that match TRBD2. After removal of 4 bases from V and 0 bases from J, the junction contained 12 bases not matched to a gene. The length of the CDR3 is 19 residues. CDR1 and CDR2 from the germline V gene are MNHEY and SMNVEV (reference sequence). CDR3 residues: CASSSRTSGKISSYNEQFF. Here the CDR3 DNA reads TGTGCCAGCAGTTCTCGAACTAGCGGGAAGATCAGCTCCTACAATGAGCAGTTCTTC.

The V and J genes are TRBV21-1 and TRBJ2-1; the D call of TRBD2 is as the table states it, not checked on the DNA. TRBV21-1 is an annotated pseudogene. The CDR3 is made up of 16 amino acids. CDR3 coding DNA: TGTGCCAGCAGCAAGTGGAGCGGCAGCTCCTACAATGAGCAGTTCTTC. This encodes CASSKWSGSSYNEQFF.

This chain connects TRBV27 to TRBJ1-1; D call uncertain. Germline CDR1 MNHEY, CDR2 SMNVEV (reference sequence). The CDR3 spans 14 residues. V lost 1 base to trimming and J lost 0 bases, with 6 bases between them. CDR3 nucleotides: TGTGCCAGCAGTTTATACGACATGAACACTGAAGCTTTCTTT. This encodes CASSLYDMNTEAFF.

The V call is TRBV2, the J call TRBJ2-3; 7 bases fit TRBD2. The length of the CDR3 is 13 residues. V shed 6 bases, J shed 1 base, and the junction held 1 base outside the gene matches. Germline CDR1 SNHLY, CDR2 FYNNEI. The CDR3 reads CASRRERTDTQYF. CDR3 DNA sequence: TGTGCCAGCAGGCGGGAGCGCACAGATACGCAGTATTTT.

The rearrangement joins TRBV5-6 to TRBJ2-7; D is undetermined. V was shortened by 4 bases and J by 2 bases, with 7 bases between the two germline ends. Germline CDR1 reads SGHDT; CDR2 reads YYEEEE. This CDR3 region has 12 residues. The CDR3 coding sequence is TGTGCCAGCAGCCTACCTCCCTACGAGCAGTACTTC. Its translation: CASSLPPYEQYF.

This sequence joins TRBV5-1 and TRBJ2-3, with 8 positions matching TRBD1. V shed 4 bases and J 2 bases; nucleotides not matched to a gene: 9. The germline CDR1 and CDR2 sequences are SGHRS and YFSETQ. CDR3 length equals 16 residues. In nucleotides, the CDR3 is TGCGCCAGCAGCCCGGACGGACAGGGAGTCACAGATACGCAGTATTTT. Translating it yields CASSPDGQGVTDTQYF.

The chain employs TRBV6-1 and TRBJ1-1; D perhaps matches TRBD1 (5 bases). V was pared by 7 bases and J by 1 base, with 10 bases between. This CDR3 contains 13 residues. Germline values: CDR1 MNHNS, CDR2 SASEGT. The CDR3 DNA reads as TGTGCCAGCACCCTAAGGGGGAACACTGAAGCTTTCTTT. This encodes CASTLRGNTEAFF.

The chain recombines TRBV5-6 with TRBJ2-7; 7 positions agree with TRBD2. Germline V CDR1 and CDR2: SGHDT, YYEEEE. The CDR3 totals 14 residues. Trimming took 5 bases from V and 3 from J; bases not matched to a gene: 8. In DNA, the CDR3 is TGTGCCAGCAGTACCTTTGGGGGGGTCTACGAGCAGTACTTC. Translation: CASSTFGGVYEQYF.